This entry is about one T cell receptor (beta chain). Germline trimming cut 2 bases from V and 4 bases from J; bases unmatched to any gene: 8. CDR3 length equals 15 residues. Germline CDR1 and CDR2: SQVTM and ANQGSEA. In the study's own analysis: Nucleated cell counts were estimated from reference gene primer amplification. The method was immunoSEQ multiplex PCR; TCRdb's version includes in-frame clones alone and lacks a portion of them. That table is the source of V, J and clone size, and D and trimming were worked out from the DNA. The table has about 74,000 clones, 90% seen once; the top ten hold just over 9%. This record belongs to a study of blood T cell repertoires in COVID-19. Study-level information: Italy, Spain and the United States were the sources of the convalescent and acute COVID-19 samples. PBMCs, B-cell-depleted T cells, or T cells were the source of the cDNA or gDNA that made up the material.

What was sequenced was peripheral blood. The receptor was isolated from a human donor in a cohort sampled during active COVID-19. The chain couples TRBV29-1 to TRBJ2-1, with 7 bases lining up with TRBD2. CDR3 nucleotide sequence: TGCAGCGTTGAAATAGGGCTAGCGGTTTACAATGAGCAGTTCTTC. This gives the protein CSVEIGLAVYNEQFF.